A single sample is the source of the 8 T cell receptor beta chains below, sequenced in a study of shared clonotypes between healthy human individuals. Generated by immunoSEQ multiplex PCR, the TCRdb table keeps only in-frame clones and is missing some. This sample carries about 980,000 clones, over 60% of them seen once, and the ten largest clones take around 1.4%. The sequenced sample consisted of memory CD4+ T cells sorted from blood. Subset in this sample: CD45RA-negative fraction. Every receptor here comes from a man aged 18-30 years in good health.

CDR3 protein: CASRSQGAKNIQYF. As DNA, the CDR3 is TGTGCCAGTAGATCACAGGGGGCCAAAAACATTCAGTACTTC. This chain uses TRBV19 with TRBJ2-4, with 7 bases matching TRBD1. The V segment lost 6 bases and the J segment 1 base; nucleotides outside the gene matches: 3. The CDR3 has 14 amino acids. The germline V gene has CDR1 LNHDA and CDR2 SQIVND (reference sequence).

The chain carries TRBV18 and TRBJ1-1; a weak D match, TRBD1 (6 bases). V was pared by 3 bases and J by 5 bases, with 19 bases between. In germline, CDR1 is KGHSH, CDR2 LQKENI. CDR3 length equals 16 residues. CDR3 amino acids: CASSPSPGGLGTEAFF. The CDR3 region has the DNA TGTGCCAGCTCACCCTCCCCGGGGGGGCTGGGGACTGAAGCTTTCTTT.

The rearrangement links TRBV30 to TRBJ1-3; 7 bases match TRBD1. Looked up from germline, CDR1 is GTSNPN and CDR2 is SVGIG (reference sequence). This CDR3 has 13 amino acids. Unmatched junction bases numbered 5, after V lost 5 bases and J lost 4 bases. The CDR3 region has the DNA TGTGCCTGGTCCACAGGGGAGGGAAACACCATATATTTT. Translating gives CAWSTGEGNTIYF.

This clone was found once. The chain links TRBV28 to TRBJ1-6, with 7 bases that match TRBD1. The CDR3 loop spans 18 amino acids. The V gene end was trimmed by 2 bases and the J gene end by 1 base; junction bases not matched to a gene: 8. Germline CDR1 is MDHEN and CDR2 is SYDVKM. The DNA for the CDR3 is TGTGCCAGCAGTTTAGGGCCAGGGGGGACATCCTATAATTCACCCCTCCACTTT. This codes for CASSLGPGGTSYNSPLHF.

This CDR3 reads CASSLERPYEQYF. The CDR3 coding sequence is TGTGCCAGCAGCTTAGAGCGGCCCTACGAGCAGTACTTC. The chain couples TRBV11-2 to TRBJ2-5; D is unresolved. The last part of the DNA fits TRBJ2-7 better; the J call may be wrong. The CDR3 extends over 13 amino acids. Germline V lookup: CDR1 SGHAT, CDR2 FQNNGV.

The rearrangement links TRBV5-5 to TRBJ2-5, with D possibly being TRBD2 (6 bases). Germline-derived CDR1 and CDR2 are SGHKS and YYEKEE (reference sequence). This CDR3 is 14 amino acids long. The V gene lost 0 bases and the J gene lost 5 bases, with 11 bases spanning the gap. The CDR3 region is CASSLDGGLETQYF. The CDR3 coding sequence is TGTGCCAGCAGCTTGGACGGGGGATTGGAGACCCAGTACTTC.

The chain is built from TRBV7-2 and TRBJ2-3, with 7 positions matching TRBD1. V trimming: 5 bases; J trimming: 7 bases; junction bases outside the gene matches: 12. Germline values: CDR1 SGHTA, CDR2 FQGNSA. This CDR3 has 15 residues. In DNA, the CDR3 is TGTGCCAGCAGCCCTCGGGCAGGGGGTTTGAATACGCAGTATTTT. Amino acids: CASSPRAGGLNTQYF.

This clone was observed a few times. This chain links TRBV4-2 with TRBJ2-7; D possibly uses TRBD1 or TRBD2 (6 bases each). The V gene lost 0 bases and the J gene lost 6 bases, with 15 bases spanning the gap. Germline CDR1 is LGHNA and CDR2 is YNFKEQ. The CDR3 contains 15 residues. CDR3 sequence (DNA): TGTGCCAGCAGCCAAGATCTAACAGGGAGGCGCGAGCAGTACTTC. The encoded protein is CASSQDLTGRREQYF.